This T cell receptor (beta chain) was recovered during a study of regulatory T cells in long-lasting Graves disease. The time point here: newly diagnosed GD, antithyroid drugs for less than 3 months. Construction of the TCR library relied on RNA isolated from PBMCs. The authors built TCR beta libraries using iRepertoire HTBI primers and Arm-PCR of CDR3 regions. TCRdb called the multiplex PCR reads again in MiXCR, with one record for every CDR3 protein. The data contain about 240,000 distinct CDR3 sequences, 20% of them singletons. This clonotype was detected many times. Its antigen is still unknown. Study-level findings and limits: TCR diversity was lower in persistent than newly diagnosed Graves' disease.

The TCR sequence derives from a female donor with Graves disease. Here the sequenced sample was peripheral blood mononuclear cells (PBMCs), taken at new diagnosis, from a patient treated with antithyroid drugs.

The chain's CDR3 is CSPSTGNTEAFF. The CDR3, as DNA: TGCAGCCCGTCAACAGGGAACACTGAAGCTTTCTTT. V usage is TRBV20-1 and J usage is TRBJ1-1; tentative D call: TRBD1 (5 bases). Germline-derived CDR1 and CDR2 are DFQATT and SNEGSKA (reference sequence). The length of the CDR3 is 12 residues.